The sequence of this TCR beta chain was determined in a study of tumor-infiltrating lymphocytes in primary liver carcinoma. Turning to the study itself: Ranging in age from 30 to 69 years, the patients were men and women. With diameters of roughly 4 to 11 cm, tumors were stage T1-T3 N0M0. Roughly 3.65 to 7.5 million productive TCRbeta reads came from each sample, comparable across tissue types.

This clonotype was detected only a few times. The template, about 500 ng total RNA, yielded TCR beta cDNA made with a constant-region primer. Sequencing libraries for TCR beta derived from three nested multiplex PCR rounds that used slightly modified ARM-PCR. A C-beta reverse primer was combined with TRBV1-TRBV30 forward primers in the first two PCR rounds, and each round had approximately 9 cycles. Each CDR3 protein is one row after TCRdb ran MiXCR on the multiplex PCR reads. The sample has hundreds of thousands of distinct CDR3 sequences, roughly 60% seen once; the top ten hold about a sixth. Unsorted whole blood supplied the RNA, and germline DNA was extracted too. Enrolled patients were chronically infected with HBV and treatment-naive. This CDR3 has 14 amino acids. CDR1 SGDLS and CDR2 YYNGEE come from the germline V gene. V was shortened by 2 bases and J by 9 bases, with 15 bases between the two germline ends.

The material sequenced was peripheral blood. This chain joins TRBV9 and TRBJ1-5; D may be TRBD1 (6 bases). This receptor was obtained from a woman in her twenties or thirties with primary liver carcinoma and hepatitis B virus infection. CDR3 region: CASSVDGGGGPQHF. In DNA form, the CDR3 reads TGTGCCAGCAGCGTTGACGGAGGGGGTGGGCCCCAGCATTTT.